The 24 T cell receptor beta chains in this list originate from one sample, sequenced in a study of shared clonotypes between healthy human individuals. Data came from immunoSEQ multiplex PCR; TCRdb stores just in-frame clones and leaves some out. The repertoire holds approximately 480,000 clones, about three quarters seen once, with under 15% in the top ten. The specimen sequenced was PBMCs. The origin of the receptors is a middle-aged woman in good health. Some clones in this sample may be carry-over from other donors' samples.

The V gene is TRBV25-1, the J gene TRBJ2-3; D perhaps matches TRBD1 (5 bases). The CDR3 contains 13 residues. Per the germline V gene, CDR1 is MGHDK and CDR2 is SYGVNS. Trimming cost V 5 bases and J 1 base, with 7 bases left between them. CDR3 sequence reads: CASSSRGTDTQYF. The CDR3 coding sequence is TGTGCCAGCAGTTCCAGGGGCACAGATACGCAGTATTTT.

The chain couples TRBV5-1 to TRBJ2-2; tentative D call: TRBD1 (5 bases). Germline V CDR1 and CDR2: SGHRS, YFSETQ. CDR3 length: 16 amino acids. Trimming cost V 1 base and J 1 base, with 11 bases left between them. CDR3 loop: CASSLKRQGNTGELFF. CDR3 in DNA: TGCGCCAGCAGCTTGAAAAGGCAGGGGAACACCGGGGAGCTGTTTTTT. The entire variable domain, with the rest obtained from reference TRBV5-1 and TRBJ2-2, is as follows: KAGVTQTPRYLIKTRGQQVTLSCSPISGHRSVSWYQQTPGQGLQFLFEYFSETQRNKGNFPGRFSGRQFSNSRSEMNVSTLELGDSALYLCASSLKRQGNTGELFFGEGSRLTVL.

On this clone itself: This may be a read error, as it is one base from a much larger clone. The rearrangement links TRBV7-8 to TRBJ2-1; a possible D gene is TRBD2 (6 bases). The germline V gene encodes CDR1 SGHVS and CDR2 FQNEAQ. This CDR3 has 15 residues. V dropped 1 base and J dropped 8 bases, with 15 bases sitting between them. The CDR3 sequence: CASSLVAGTHDEQFF. DNA of the CDR3: TGTGCCAGCAGCTTAGTGGCGGGAACCCACGATGAGCAGTTCTTC.

The chain carries TRBV12-2 and TRBJ1-1; the table calls TRBD1, which could not be checked here. TRBV12-2 is recorded as a pseudogene. This CDR3 has 20 residues. DNA for the CDR3: TGTGCAAGTCGCTCCCTCCCCAATCAGGGACAGGGGGCCCCGAACACTGAAGCTTTCTTT. Protein: CASRSLPNQGQGAPNTEAFF.

The chain is built from TRBV4-1 and TRBJ1-5; TRBD1 matches 7 bases. Germline V gene lookup returns CDR1 MGHRA and CDR2 YSYEKL. Trimming removed 1 base from V and 7 bases from J; junction bases left unmatched: 10. There are 16 residues in the CDR3. CDR3 residues: CASSQGVKQGGQPQHF. CDR3 sequence (DNA): TGCGCCAGCAGCCAAGGGGTGAAGCAGGGGGGACAGCCCCAGCATTTT.

The CDR3 loop reads CATSRQGGANVLTF. The CDR3 DNA follows: TGTGCCACCAGCAGACAAGGTGGGGCCAACGTCCTGACTTTC. This chain connects TRBV15 to TRBJ2-6; D unresolved. The CDR3 loop spans 14 amino acids. CDR1 is LNHNV and CDR2 is YYDKDF in the germline V gene (reference sequence). V lost 2 bases, J lost 3 bases, and 5 bases lay in between.

The chain employs TRBV29-1 and TRBJ2-3; either TRBD1 or TRBD2 may supply D (5 bases each). V was pared by 1 base and J by 0 bases, with 14 bases between. Germline loops: CDR1 SQVTM, CDR2 ANQGSEA. The CDR3 loop spans 16 amino acids. The CDR3 reads CSVEGVRGVSTDTQYF. In nucleotides, the CDR3 is TGCAGCGTTGAAGGGGTGAGGGGCGTTAGCACAGATACGCAGTATTTT.

The chain carries TRBV7-8 and TRBJ1-4, with a weak D call TRBD1 (6 bases). Germline assignment: CDR1 SGHVS and CDR2 FQNEAQ. There are 13 residues in the CDR3. The V and J ends lost 5 bases and 5 bases respectively, with 9 bases between them. Here the CDR3 DNA reads TGTGCCAGCAGCCTCGGGGGCAATGAAAAACTGTTTTTT. It codes for CASSLGGNEKLFF.

This clone has just a few counts. As DNA, the CDR3 is TGTGCCAGCAAGCGGGAGCAGCGGACAGATACGCAGTATTTT. Encoded protein: CASKREQRTDTQYF. This sequence joins TRBV6-1 and TRBJ2-3; 8 bases match TRBD2. Germline V lookup: CDR1 MNHNS, CDR2 SASEGT. This CDR3 is 14 amino acids long. The V and J ends lost 7 bases and 3 bases, in that order; junction bases with no gene match: 6.

This rearrangement joins TRBV18 to TRBJ2-5; tentative D call: TRBD1 (5 bases). The CDR3 consists of 16 residues. With 0 bases removed from V and 4 bases from J, the gap between germline ends came to 15 bases. The V gene's germline CDR1 is KGHSH and CDR2 LQKENI. The CDR3 loop is CASSPPLDSSTETQYF. DNA of the CDR3: TGTGCCAGCTCACCACCGCTTGACAGTAGTACAGAGACCCAGTACTTC.

As DNA, the CDR3 is TGTGCCAGCAGTCGGGCTAGCGGGAGGTACAATGAGCAGTTCTTC. Translation gives CASSRASGRYNEQFF. The chain is built from TRBV27 and TRBJ2-1, with 11 bases matching TRBD2. Germline assignment: CDR1 MNHEY and CDR2 SMNVEV (reference sequence). The CDR3 loop spans 15 amino acids. J gave up 4 bases and V 5 bases, and 4 bases lay outside the gene matches.

V and J are TRBV7-2 and TRBJ1-5; D is ambiguous. The length of the CDR3 is 16 residues. Per germline, CDR1 SGHTA and CDR2 FQGNSA. V was pared by 5 bases and J by 2 bases, with 16 bases between. The CDR3 protein is CASSREGPWGNQPQHF. The CDR3 DNA reads as TGTGCCAGCAGCAGAGAAGGGCCATGGGGCAATCAGCCCCAGCATTTT. Variable domain in full (rest from reference TRBV7-2 and TRBJ1-5): GAGVSQSPSNKVTEKGKDVELRCDPISGHTALYWYRQSLGQGLEFLIYFQGNSAPDKSGLPSDRFSAERTGGSVSTLTIQRTQQEDSAVYLCASSREGPWGNQPQHFGDGTRLSIL.

A single count supports this clone. The rearrangement joins TRBV5-1 to TRBJ2-3; 7 nucleotides align to TRBD1. Looked up from germline, CDR1 is SGHRS and CDR2 is YFSETQ. The CDR3 covers 14 residues. J gave up 1 base and V 7 bases, and 6 bases lay outside the gene matches. The CDR3 spells CASARDSGTDTQYF. CDR3 nucleotide sequence: TGCGCCAGCGCCCGGGACAGCGGCACAGATACGCAGTATTTT.

This clone was seen only once. This chain uses TRBV19 with TRBJ1-1; TRBD1 is a possible D gene (5 bases). This CDR3 region has 14 residues. CDR1 is LNHDA, CDR2 SQIVND, per germline (reference sequence). Trimming removed 3 bases from V and 7 bases from J, with 15 bases in between. The CDR3 nucleotides read TGTGCCAGTAGTATCGGGGGAGGAACGGGTGAAGCTTTCTTT. Its protein is CASSIGGGTGEAFF.

As DNA, the CDR3 is TGTGCCAGCAGCTCAACCGGGACAGGGGATTACGAGCAGTACTTC. Encoded protein: CASSSTGTGDYEQYF. The J gene is TRBJ2-7, the V gene TRBV27; 10 nucleotides match TRBD1. Germline V CDR1 and CDR2: MNHEY, SMNVEV (reference sequence). Trimming removed 6 bases from V and 4 bases from J; junction bases left unmatched: 9. The CDR3 is 15 residues long.

This clone has only a few counts. V gene TRBV27 combines with J gene TRBJ2-5; possible D gene TRBD2, 6 bases. V was clipped by 6 bases and J by 2 bases, with 16 bases between them. The CDR3 length is 15 residues. Germline CDR1 is MNHEY and CDR2 is SMNVEV (reference sequence). The CDR3 DNA follows: TGTGCCAGCAGGAGGGCCCTTGCGGGGCAAGAGACCCAGTACTTC. As protein: CASRRALAGQETQYF.

This chain links TRBV5-3 with TRBJ2-7; D is undetermined. TRBV5-3 is an ORF; its function is uncertain. The CDR3 is 14 amino acids. V lost 4 bases and J 2 bases, leaving 13 bases between the germline ends. The CDR3: CARSPHGKPYEQYF. The CDR3 DNA is TGTGCCAGAAGCCCCCATGGTAAGCCCTACGAGCAGTACTTC.

The chain links TRBV27 to TRBJ2-7; D ambiguous. The germline V and J ends were trimmed by 5 bases and 7 bases, with 12 bases remaining between them. Looked up from germline, CDR1 is MNHEY and CDR2 is SMNVEV (reference sequence). CDR3 length: 12 residues. The CDR3 loop is CASSPDMGEQYF. The CDR3 nucleotides read TGTGCCAGCAGTCCAGACATGGGGGAGCAGTACTTC.

The chain couples TRBV5-1 to TRBJ2-1, with 12 bases aligning to TRBD2. Losses at the gene ends were 5 bases for V and 0 bases for J; bases not matched to a gene: 6. CDR1 is SGHRS, CDR2 YFSETQ, per germline. There are 17 residues in the CDR3. DNA for the CDR3: TGCGCCAGCAGTCGGACTAGCGGGGACTTCTCCTACAATGAGCAGTTCTTC. As protein: CASSRTSGDFSYNEQFF.

A remark on this clone: Other DNA sequences within the sample encode an identical CDR3. This rearrangement joins TRBV2 to TRBJ1-2; the match to TRBD1 covers 8 bases. The CDR3 is 14 residues long. Germline V lookup: CDR1 SNHLY, CDR2 FYNNEI. The trim removed 6 bases at V and 5 bases at J, leaving 8 bases unmatched. The CDR3 sequence: CASSPGQGNYGYTF. The CDR3 DNA follows: TGTGCCAGCAGCCCCGGACAGGGTAATTATGGCTACACCTTC.

Worth noting for this clone: The junction departs from the called germline gene at one end, perhaps through a read error. This chain uses TRBV7-3 with TRBJ2-5, with 11 positions matching TRBD2. The germline V gene encodes CDR1 SGHTA and CDR2 FQGTGA. This CDR3 is built from 18 residues. DNA of the CDR3: TGTGCCAGCAACTTAAAGGGACTAGCGGAAACCATTGAGACGACCCAGTACTTC. Translating gives CASNLKGLAETIETTQYF.

V is TRBV30 and J is TRBJ2-3, with 8 nucleotides matching TRBD2. The CDR3 sequence is 15 residues long. Looked up from germline, CDR1 is GTSNPN and CDR2 is SVGIG (reference sequence). The junction had 14 bases not matched to a gene; V was cut back by 8 bases and J by 4 bases. The CDR3 nucleotides are TGTGCCGTCATGAGAGGTCGGGAGGGCGCAGATACGCAGTATTTT. Amino acid sequence: CAVMRGREGADTQYF.

V is TRBV4-1 and J is TRBJ1-2; weak D call: TRBD1 (6 bases). V gave up 1 base and J gave up 2 bases, with 11 bases separating them. This CDR3 region has 15 residues. Per the germline V gene, CDR1 is MGHRA and CDR2 is YSYEKL. The chain's CDR3 is CASSQGTVGNYGYTF. As DNA, the CDR3 is TGCGCCAGCAGCCAAGGGACAGTAGGAAACTATGGCTACACCTTC.

CDR3: CASSLARGALYGYTF. The CDR3, as DNA: TGTGCCAGCAGCTTGGCGAGGGGGGCACTCTATGGCTACACCTTC. The chain links TRBV5-8 to TRBJ1-2; tentative D call: TRBD1 (6 bases). Trimming cost V 0 bases and J 4 bases, with 13 bases left between them. Germline assignment: CDR1 SGHTS and CDR2 YDEGEE. This CDR3 comprises 15 residues.